These T cell receptor beta chains were read from a single sample in a study of blood T cells in healthy people across ages. MiXCR was run by TCRdb on the 5' RACE reads, yielding one entry per CDR3 protein. The table records some 780,000 distinct CDR3 sequences, 56% of them present only once. Sequencing was done on a sample of blood. These receptors were taken from a man between 40 and 49 years old in good health. Both conserved end residues are part of each CDR3. A D gene is named only where the DNA matches it firmly. Clone sizes are given selectively: once, few, many, or a class where the clone is expanded.

>TRBJ2-5|TRBV20-1|TRBD2|.
TGCAGTGCAGTCGGGACTAGCGGATATACTCAGGAGACCCAGTACTTC
CSAVGTSGYTQETQYF
>TRBJ1-4|TRBV20-1|.|.
TGCAGTGCTTCCCGGGACACAGGGACTAATGAAAAACTGTTTTTT
CSASRDTGTNEKLFF
>TRBJ1-1|TRBV6-2/TRBV6-3|TRBD1|few
TGTGCCAGCGTACAGGGGGGGAACACTGAAGCTTTCTTT
CASVQGGNTEAFF
>TRBJ1-4|TRBV7-2|.|once
TGTGCCAGCAGCTTAACGGGGACGGCTATAGGATTTGGACTGTTTTTT
CASSLTGTAIGFGLFF
>TRBJ2-5|TRBV27|.|once
TGTGCCAGCAGTTTTGCCCCGGGAGGGGGCGCCGGGGAAGAGACCCAGTACTTC
CASSFAPGGGAGEETQYF
>TRBJ1-2|TRBV20-1|.|.
TGCAGTGCTAGGCCGGACCGCTATGGCTACACCTTC
CSARPDRYGYTF
>TRBJ1-4|TRBV27|TRBD1|few
TGTGCCAGCAGTCCCTGGGACAGCGGAGGAGAAAAACTGTTTTTT
CASSPWDSGGEKLFF
>TRBJ2-6|TRBV9|TRBD1|.
TGTGCCAGCAGCGTAGCCCCTTTAGGGGGCGCTGGGGCCAACGTCCTGACTTTC
CASSVAPLGGAGANVLTF
>TRBJ2-3|TRBV28|TRBD2|.
TGTGCCAGCAGATGGACGGGAGGGCTAGTGTCAGATACGCAGTATTTT
CASRWTGGLVSDTQYF
>TRBJ1-1|TRBV3-1|.|once
TGTGCCAGCAGCCAAGGAGCGGTCAAGCCTGAAGCTTTCTTT
CASSQGAVKPEAFF
>TRBJ2-7|TRBV28|.|.
TGTGCCAGCAGTGAAAGACAGCGGGACGAGCAGTACTTC
CASSERQRDEQYF
>TRBJ2-5|TRBV6-2/TRBV6-3|.|.
TGTGCCAGCAGTTACTCTATCGCCACCCAAGAGACCCAGTACTTC
CASSYSIATQETQYF
>TRBJ1-2|TRBV6-5|TRBD1|many
TGTGCCAGCAGTTACGGTGGGGACAGAGACTATGGCTACACCTTC
CASSYGGDRDYGYTF
>TRBJ1-2|TRBV28|.|.
TGTGCCAGCAGTTTATCCGTCGGGCAGGGTGGCGGCTACACCTTC
CASSLSVGQGGGYTF
>TRBJ1-2|TRBV3-1|.|few
TGTGCCAGCAGCCCCCAGGGCGGTTCTAACTATGGCTACACCTTC
CASSPQGGSNYGYTF
>TRBJ1-6|TRBV25-1|.|.
TGTGCCAGCAGTGAATATCGTGTACAGAGTAATTCACCCCTCCACTTT
CASSEYRVQSNSPLHF
>TRBJ2-6|TRBV5-1|.|.
TGCGCCAGCAGCTTGGTTGTTGGAGGCAAATACTCTGGGGCCAACGTCCCGACTTTC
CASSLVVGGKYSGANVPTF
>TRBJ2-1|TRBV12-3/TRBV12-4|TRBD1|few
TGTGCCAGCAGAGAGGTTGGACAGGGGGCGTTTGAGCAGTTCTTC
CASREVGQGAFEQFF
>TRBJ2-3|TRBV18|TRBD1|.
TGTGCCAGCTCACCACTACAACCGGGACAGAGGACAGATACGCAGTATTTT
CASSPLQPGQRTDTQYF
>TRBJ2-7|TRBV5-6|.|few
TGTGCCAGCAGCGCGTCCGGATCCTCTAAGTACTTC
CASSASGSSKYF
>TRBJ2-5|TRBV28|.|.
TGTGCCAGCAGGCTTGAGCCTCAAGAGACCCAGTACTTC
CASRLEPQETQYF
>TRBJ1-1|TRBV5-1|.|.
TGCGCCAGCAGCTTGGCCCAGAACACTGAAGCTTTCTTT
CASSLAQNTEAFF
>TRBJ2-4|TRBV5-1|.|few
TGCGCCAGCAGGGGTTCGGGACTTTTAAAAAACATTCAGTACTTC
CASRGSGLLKNIQYF
>TRBJ2-3|TRBV29-1|.|.
TGCAGCGTTGGTGGGAGGCCCTCGGGCACAGATACGCAGTATTTT
CSVGGRPSGTDTQYF
>TRBJ2-7|TRBV28|.|.
TGTGCCAGCACCCGGAGCTCCTACGAGCAGTACTTC
CASTRSSYEQYF
>TRBJ1-2|TRBV5-1|.|.
TGCGCCAGCAGCTTGGCGACAGCTGTGGACTATGGCTACACCTTC
CASSLATAVDYGYTF
>TRBJ2-7|TRBV4-2|.|.
TGTGCCAGCAGCCAAGCCCGTTCGTTCTACGAGCAGTACTTC
CASSQARSFYEQYF
>TRBJ2-1|TRBV6-2/TRBV6-3|TRBD2|.
TGTGCCAGCAAAGAGTCTGGCGGCGGGAGCCCAAATGAGCAGTTCTTC
CASKESGGGSPNEQFF
>TRBJ2-5|TRBV6-2/TRBV6-3|.|many
TGTGCCAGCAGTGCGAATTTTCAGGAGACCCAGTACTTC
CASSANFQETQYF
>TRBJ2-1|TRBV27|TRBD1|.
TGTGCCAGCAGTTTATGGCCACACTCATCTACAAGGAGCAGTTCAGGGGGGCAGTTCTTC
CASSLWPHSSTRSSSGGQFF
>TRBJ2-7|TRBV5-1|.|few
TGCGCCAGCGGCAAAAGGTACAAGTACTACGAGCAGTACTTC
CASGKRYKYYEQYF
>TRBJ2-5|TRBV4-2|TRBD1|.
TGTGCCAGCAGCCCCCAGGACAGGGGGGAGACCCAGTACTTC
CASSPQDRGETQYF
>TRBJ2-1|TRBV29-1|.|few
TGCAGCGTTGAAAAAGGTGATCAGAATGAGCAGTTCTTC
CSVEKGDQNEQFF
>TRBJ2-7|TRBV5-1|.|.
TGCGCCAGCAGCTTGGAGGGACTTCCCATCTACGAGCAGTACTTC
CASSLEGLPIYEQYF
>TRBJ2-3|TRBV9|TRBD2|.
TGTGCCAGCTGGAGCGGGGGGGTAGATACGCAGTATTTT
CASWSGGVDTQYF
>TRBJ2-5|TRBV5-6|.|.
TGTGCCAGCAGCTTCAAGGGCCCAGGGTCAGGAGAGACCCAGTACTTC
CASSFKGPGSGETQYF
>TRBJ2-7|TRBV3-1|.|.
TGTGCCAGCACCCAAGATCTTCAGACCACCTACGAGCAGTACTTC
CASTQDLQTTYEQYF
>TRBJ2-1|TRBV15|TRBD1|few
TGTGCCACCAGCAGGGCCGGGACAGGGGGTTTCAATGAGCAGTTCTTC
CATSRAGTGGFNEQFF
>TRBJ2-7|TRBV4-1|TRBD1|few
TGCGCCAGCGGACAGGGCTTGTCCTACGAGCAGTACTTC
CASGQGLSYEQYF
>TRBJ2-5|TRBV3-1|TRBD1|.
TGTGCCACTACGACTTTGGGGACAGTGGAAAAGACCCAGTACTTC
CATTTLGTVEKTQYF
>TRBJ2-1|TRBV7-2|.|.
TGTGCCAGCAGCTTAGACCCTTTTCTCAATGAGCAGTTCTTC
CASSLDPFLNEQFF
>TRBJ2-6|TRBV28|.|.
TGTGCCAGCAAGACGGCAGGGACCCTGCCTGGGGCCAACGTCCTGACTTTC
CASKTAGTLPGANVLTF
>TRBJ2-7|TRBV6-2/TRBV6-3|TRBD1|few
TGTGCCAGCAGTTACGGGACAGCCTTTACCTACGAGCAGTACTTC
CASSYGTAFTYEQYF
>TRBJ2-7|TRBV29-1|.|.
TGCAGCGTTAAGGGGGGCTACGAGCAGTACTTC
CSVKGGYEQYF
>TRBJ1-2|TRBV2|.|.
TGTGCCAGCAGTACCGACAACACCTATGGCTACACCTTC
CASSTDNTYGYTF
>TRBJ1-1|TRBV9|.|.
TGTGCCAGCAGCGTAGCCCCGGTGGACAGTCTAAAAACTGAAGCTTTCTTT
CASSVAPVDSLKTEAFF
>TRBJ2-1|TRBV4-2|TRBD1|many
TGTGCCAGCAGCCAAGTATCACAGGGGGCCAATGAGCAGTTCTTC
CASSQVSQGANEQFF
>TRBJ2-7|TRBV6-2/TRBV6-3|.|.
TGTGCCAGCAGTCCGAGGGGGGTACAGAAATTCGAGCAGTACTTC
CASSPRGVQKFEQYF